The 20 T cell receptor beta chains below were found in one sample sequenced in a study of CD8+ T cells in alopecia areata. Extracted RNA was reverse transcribed into cDNA, the sequencing template. TCRdb's copy holds only in-frame clones and misses some; the assay was immunoSEQ multiplex PCR. The sample holds approximately 150,000 clones, 40% to 50% seen once. Sequenced sample: CD4+ T cells sorted from blood. The source is a human donor with alopecia areata.

In its sample, this clone was seen a few times. This rearrangement joins TRBV28 to TRBJ1-2; 8 positions match TRBD1. CDR1 and CDR2 from the germline V gene are MDHEN and SYDVKM. Unmatched junction bases numbered 5, after V lost 2 bases and J lost 6 bases. The CDR3 sequence is 14 residues long. As DNA, the CDR3 is TGTGCCAGCAGTTTACAGAGACAGGGGAATGGCTACACCTTC. Protein product: CASSLQRQGNGYTF.

This chain connects TRBV6-1 to TRBJ2-1; 9 bases line up with TRBD2. CDR3 length: 17 residues. CDR1 and CDR2 from the germline V gene are MNHNS and SASEGT. Trimming removed 1 base from V and 3 bases from J; junction bases left unmatched: 7. The CDR3 DNA sequence: TGTGCCAGCAGTGAAGACGTTGCGGGAGGGTTCTACAATGAGCAGTTCTTC. Protein product: CASSEDVAGGFYNEQFF.

The rearrangement joins TRBV12-5 to TRBJ2-3; possible D gene TRBD2, 6 bases. CDR3 size: 15 residues. Germline-derived CDR1 and CDR2 are LGHNT and FRNRAP. The ends were cut back, 1 base at V and 2 bases at J, with 10 bases in the middle. The CDR3 DNA sequence: TGTGCTAGTGGTTTGGGGCTAGCGAACACAGATACGCAGTATTTT. Its translation is CASGLGLANTDTQYF. Looking up the rest from reference TRBV12-5 and TRBJ2-3 gives the full variable domain: DARVTQTPRHKVTEMGQEVTMRCQPILGHNTVFWYRQTMMQGLELLAYFRNRAPLDDSGMPKDRFSAEMPDATLATLKIQPSEPRDSAVYFCASGLGLANTDTQYFGPGTRLTVL.

This clone has only a few counts. The rearrangement links TRBV5-1 to TRBJ2-2; D might be TRBD2 (5 bases). The V end was cut by 5 bases, the J end by 3 bases, with 17 bases between. CDR3 length: 16 amino acids. The germline V gene encodes CDR1 SGHRS and CDR2 YFSETQ. CDR3 sequence: CASRAEPTFDTGELFF. As DNA, the CDR3 is TGCGCCAGCAGAGCGGAACCAACCTTTGACACCGGGGAGCTGTTTTTT.

V and J are TRBV30 and TRBJ1-1; D call uncertain. The CDR3 is 11 amino acids. Trimming took off 5 bases at V and 0 bases at J, with 4 bases between the two ends. CDR1 is GTSNPN, CDR2 SVGIG, per germline (reference sequence). CDR3 in DNA: TGTGCCTGGCGGATGAACACTGAAGCTTTCTTT. This translates into CAWRMNTEAFF.

The J gene is TRBJ2-5, the V gene TRBV7-2; a weak D match, TRBD1 (5 bases). Germline assignment: CDR1 SGHTA and CDR2 FQGNSA. V was pared by 5 bases and J by 5 bases, with 18 bases between. The CDR3 consists of 15 residues. CDR3 region: CASSQDRDRSETQYF. The DNA of the CDR3 is TGTGCCAGCAGCCAGGACCGAGACAGATCCGAGACCCAGTACTTC.

This chain links TRBV29-1 with TRBJ2-3; 9 positions agree with TRBD1. CDR1 and CDR2 (germline): SQVTM, ANQGSEA. The CDR3 is made up of 14 amino acids. After removal of 5 bases from V and 2 bases from J, the junction contained 5 bases not matched to a gene. The chain's CDR3 is CSVLGQGFTDTQYF. The CDR3 region has the DNA TGCAGCGTTCTCGGACAGGGGTTCACAGATACGCAGTATTTT.

The chain carries TRBV5-1 and TRBJ2-6; D call uncertain. This CDR3 is 15 amino acids long. From germline, CDR1 is SGHRS and CDR2 YFSETQ. The V end lost 2 bases, the J end lost 4 bases, and 10 bases lay between the germline ends. DNA of the CDR3: TGCGCCAGCAGCTTTACCCAGGCCGGGGCCAACGTCCTGACTTTC. This translates into CASSFTQAGANVLTF.

This clone was counted only a few times. The chain combines TRBV29-1 with TRBJ2-5, with TRBD2 identical over 9 bases. The CDR3 sequence is 13 residues long. CDR1 is SQVTM, CDR2 ANQGSEA, per germline. V lost 3 bases, J lost 4 bases, and 3 bases stayed unmatched. The CDR3 nucleotides read TGCAGCGTTGAGGGAGCGGGGGGAGAGACCCAGTACTTC. It yields the protein CSVEGAGGETQYF.

This clone was seen more than once but under ten times. The chain joins TRBV5-1 to TRBJ2-7; the D gene is possibly TRBD2 (6 bases). The CDR3 has 16 amino acids. Trimming removed 0 bases from V and 2 bases from J, with 15 bases in between. CDR1 is SGHRS and CDR2 is YFSETQ in the germline V gene. CDR3 in DNA: TGCGCCAGCAGCTTGGACCTCGGGGGAGGTACCTACGAGCAGTACTTC. Amino acids: CASSLDLGGGTYEQYF.

The rearrangement links TRBV2 to TRBJ2-6; unclear D gene. CDR1 is SNHLY and CDR2 is FYNNEI in the germline V gene. V lost 3 bases and J lost 3, with 6 bases in between. This CDR3 comprises 14 residues. DNA of the CDR3: TGTGCCAGCAGTGATCGTCTTGGGGCCAACGTCCTGACTTTC. Translated: CASSDRLGANVLTF.

The CDR3 loop is CSASQGARPGELFF. CDR3 in DNA: TGCAGCGCCAGTCAGGGGGCGCGTCCCGGGGAGCTGTTTTTT. This chain uses TRBV29-1 with TRBJ2-2; 8 bases agree with TRBD1. The CDR3 has 14 amino acids. Trimming at V came to 7 bases and at J to 6 bases, leaving 10 bases not matched to a gene. Germline CDR1 is SQVTM and CDR2 is ANQGSEA.

V gene TRBV29-1 combines with J gene TRBJ1-1; no firm D call. CDR3 size: 15 residues. Germline loops: CDR1 SQVTM, CDR2 ANQGSEA. V was clipped by 2 bases and J by 0 bases, with 13 bases between them. The CDR3: CSVESRQALNTEAFF. For the CDR3, the DNA is TGCAGCGTTGAATCACGGCAGGCCTTGAACACTGAAGCTTTCTTT.

This clone was counted once. This chain uses TRBV30 with TRBJ2-7; maybe TRBD1 (6 bases). Trimming stripped 1 base from V and 2 bases from J, with 15 bases between. Germline values: CDR1 GTSNPN, CDR2 SVGIG (reference sequence). The CDR3 loop spans 15 amino acids. The CDR3 DNA reads as TGTGCCTGGAGTGGTACAGGGCACCAGCCCTACGAGCAGTACTTC. It is translated as CAWSGTGHQPYEQYF.

V usage is TRBV14 and J usage is TRBJ2-3; TRBD2 might be the D (5 bases). Per the germline V gene, CDR1 is SGHDN and CDR2 is FVKESK. CDR3 length: 14 amino acids. V lost 3 bases and J 1 base, leaving 8 bases between the germline ends. As DNA, the CDR3 is TGTGCCAGCAGCCACATGGGAGGCACAGATACGCAGTATTTT. Encoded protein: CASSHMGGTDTQYF.

This clone was observed a handful of times. The J gene is TRBJ2-3, the V gene TRBV29-1; no reliable D call. V lost 7 bases and J lost 1, with 15 bases in between. CDR3 size: 14 residues. Per the germline V gene, CDR1 is SQVTM and CDR2 is ANQGSEA. This chain's CDR3 is CSAKSPRGTDTQYF. CDR3 DNA sequence: TGCAGCGCCAAGAGTCCACGGGGCACAGATACGCAGTATTTT.

This clone was detected ten times or more. The chain is built from TRBV7-3 and TRBJ2-3, with TRBD2 as a possible D gene (5 bases). V was pared by 5 bases and J by 5 bases, with 14 bases between. From germline, CDR1 is SGHTA and CDR2 FQGTGA. The CDR3 is made up of 14 amino acids. The CDR3 DNA follows: TGTGCCAGCAGCGACTACGGCGCTAGAGATACGCAGTATTTT. The encoded protein is CASSDYGARDTQYF.

This chain links TRBV29-1 with TRBJ2-2, with 9 bases lining up with TRBD2. Germline CDR1 SQVTM, CDR2 ANQGSEA. CDR3 length: 14 amino acids. Germline trimming cut 8 bases from V and 4 bases from J; bases unmatched to any gene: 8. Here the CDR3 reads CSLIAGDGTGELFF. The DNA of the CDR3 is TGCAGCTTAATAGCGGGAGACGGCACCGGGGAGCTGTTTTTT.

This clone was seen only a few times. This chain connects TRBV5-1 to TRBJ2-5, with 10 nucleotides matching TRBD2. CDR1 and CDR2 from the germline V gene are SGHRS and YFSETQ. The junction had 6 bases not matched to a gene; V was cut back by 0 bases and J by 4 bases. CDR3 length: 16 residues. The CDR3 DNA reads TGCGCCAGCAGCTTGGAGGGCCTAGCGGGAGTAGAGACCCAGTACTTC. Translated, it gives CASSLEGLAGVETQYF.

This chain connects TRBV29-1 to TRBJ2-1, with a possible D match to TRBD1 (5 bases). The CDR3 totals 13 residues. Trimming took 7 bases from V and 8 from J, leaving 18 bases between them. CDR1 and CDR2 (germline): SQVTM, ANQGSEA. The CDR3 nucleotides are TGCAGCGGCAAACAAGCAGGGTTAGATGAGCAGTTCTTC. This translates into CSGKQAGLDEQFF.